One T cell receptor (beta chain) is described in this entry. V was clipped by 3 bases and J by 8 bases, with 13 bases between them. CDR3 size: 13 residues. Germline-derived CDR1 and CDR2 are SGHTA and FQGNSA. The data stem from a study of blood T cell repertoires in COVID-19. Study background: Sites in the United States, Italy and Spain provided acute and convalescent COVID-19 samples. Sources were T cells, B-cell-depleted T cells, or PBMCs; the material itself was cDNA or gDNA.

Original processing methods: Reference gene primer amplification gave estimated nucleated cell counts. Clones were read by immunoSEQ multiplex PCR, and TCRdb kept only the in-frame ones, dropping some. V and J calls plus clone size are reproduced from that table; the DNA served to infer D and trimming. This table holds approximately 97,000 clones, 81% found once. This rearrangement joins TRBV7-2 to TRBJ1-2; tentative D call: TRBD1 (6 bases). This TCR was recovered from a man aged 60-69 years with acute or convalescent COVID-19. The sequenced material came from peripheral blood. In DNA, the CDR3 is TGTGCCAGCAGCTTTGCTGGACAGTCGGGCTACACCTTC. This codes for CASSFAGQSGYTF.